This T cell receptor (beta chain) was observed in a study of a mutant IDH1 vaccine in newly diagnosed glioma. Study details: Most had both radiotherapy and temozolomide beforehand; others had only one.

Sequenced by immunoSEQ multiplex PCR; TCRdb stores in-frame clones only, minus some. The data show roughly 71,000 clones, 65% to 90% seen once. Study-level findings and limits: Changes in the top peripheral T cell clonotypes seemingly had no bearing on pseudoprogression.

On this clone: The antigen remains undetermined.

Stated time point: baseline, week 1 (first vaccination visit). Specified treatment: pre-vaccination baseline after standard-of-care therapy. The germline V gene has CDR1 MNHNY and CDR2 SVGAGI (reference sequence). Trimming stripped 0 bases from V and 2 bases from J, with 5 bases between. The CDR3 is made up of 13 amino acids. This sequence was found in a man aged 25 to 40 with glioma. The chain employs TRBV6-6 and TRBJ2-7, with D uncertain. The starting material was PBMCs, obtained from a glioma patient treated with radiotherapy, temozolomide or both. The CDR3 region has the DNA TGTGCCAGCAGTTACTCGCAGACCTACGAGCAGTACTTC. Translated: CASSYSQTYEQYF.